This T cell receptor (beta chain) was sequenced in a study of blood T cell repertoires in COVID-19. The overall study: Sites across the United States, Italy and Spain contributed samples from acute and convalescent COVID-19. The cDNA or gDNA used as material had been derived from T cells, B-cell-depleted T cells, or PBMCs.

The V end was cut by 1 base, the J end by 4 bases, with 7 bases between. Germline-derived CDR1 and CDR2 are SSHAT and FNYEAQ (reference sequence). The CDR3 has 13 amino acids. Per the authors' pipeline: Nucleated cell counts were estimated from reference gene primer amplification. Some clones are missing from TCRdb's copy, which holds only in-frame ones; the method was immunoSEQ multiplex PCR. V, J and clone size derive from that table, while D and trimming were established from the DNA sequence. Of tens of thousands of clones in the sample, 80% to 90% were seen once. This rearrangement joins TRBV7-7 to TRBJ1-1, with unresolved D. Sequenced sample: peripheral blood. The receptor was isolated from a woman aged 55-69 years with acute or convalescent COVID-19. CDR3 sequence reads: CASSLGRFTEAFF. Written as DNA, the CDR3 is TGTGCCAGCAGCTTAGGGCGGTTCACTGAAGCTTTCTTT.